The TCR beta chain described here comes from a study of T cells in Graves' hyperthyroidism and ophthalmopathy. Overall study context: Peripheral blood samples were taken at initial diagnosis, prior to any treatment. General study findings and limits: Ophthalmopathy was told apart from stable hyperthyroidism by a 13 V-J model. Most thyroid clonotypes with frequency above 0.001 were detected in blood.

The CDR3 is made up of 15 amino acids. Trimming cost V 3 bases and J 8 bases; bases outside gene matches: 8. Amplified regions were TCR beta CDR3 sequences from RNA transcripts. A first-round RT-PCR of the TCR CDR3 used the HTBI primer set. TCRdb re-called the multiplex PCR reads through MiXCR, storing one row per CDR3 protein. The sample includes hundreds of thousands of distinct CDR3 sequences, around a quarter of them seen just once. Clinical symptoms, serum thyroxine, TRAb, thyroid ultrasound and orbital computed tomography informed diagnoses. Details on this clonotype: Its antigen is unknown.

Sequenced sample: blood. The genes are TRBV12-3 or TRBV12-4 and TRBJ2-7; 12 bases agree with TRBD2. The clonotype was recovered from a woman in her twenties or thirties with Graves' ophthalmopathy. This chain's CDR3 is CASSFSGGLAGKQYF. In nucleotides, the CDR3 is TGTGCCAGCAGTTTTAGCGGCGGACTAGCGGGAAAGCAGTACTTC.